The present TCR beta chain was sequenced within a study of blood T cell repertoires in COVID-19. This CDR3 spans 16 amino acids. Germline V gene sequence: CDR1 LNHDA, CDR2 SQIVND (reference sequence). The trim removed 6 bases at V and 4 bases at J, leaving 12 bases unmatched. Only in-frame clones appear in the TCRdb table, and some are missing; sequencing was by immunoSEQ multiplex PCR. Of approximately 300,000 clones in the sample, 90% were seen once. The clonotype comes from a woman between 40 and 50 years old with COVID-19, enrolled during active disease. The rearrangement links TRBV19 to TRBJ1-3, with 7 bases matching TRBD1. Material for sequencing was peripheral blood. The CDR3: CASSIQGQQLGNTIYF. DNA for the CDR3: TGTGCCAGTAGCATACAGGGACAGCAACTCGGAAACACCATATATTTT.